Each of the 15 T cell receptor beta chains below was sequenced from the same sample in a study of neurological immune-mediated disorders. One entry per CDR3 protein, called by TCRdb with MiXCR from the 5' RACE reads. Counted here are roughly 60,000 distinct CDR3 sequences, around 3.5% occurring once; the ten biggest clones make up under 3.5%. The sequenced sample consisted of PBMCs. The receptor set was obtained from a woman aged 30 to 39 with multiple sclerosis.

At least ten counts were recorded for this clonotype. This chain connects TRBV5-1 to TRBJ2-3; 8 nucleotides agree with TRBD2. This CDR3 comprises 15 residues. J lost 0 bases, V lost 2 bases, and 2 bases had no gene match. Germline values: CDR1 SGHRS, CDR2 YFSETQ. CDR3 amino acids: CASSLTGGSTDTQYF. The CDR3 bases are TGCGCCAGCAGCTTAACGGGGGGGAGCACAGATACGCAGTATTTT.

The rearrangement joins TRBV7-9 to TRBJ1-1; D not certain. Trimming cost V 2 bases and J 4 bases, with 8 bases left between them. Germline lookup yields CDR1 SEHNR and CDR2 FQNEAQ (reference sequence). This CDR3 comprises 13 residues. The CDR3 sequence: CASSLQVGTEAFF. The CDR3 region has the DNA TGTGCCAGCAGCTTACAAGTGGGCACTGAAGCTTTCTTT.

This clonotype was counted at least ten times. This chain joins TRBV5-6 and TRBJ1-2; D ambiguous. The ends were cut back, 1 base at V and 7 bases at J, with 5 bases in the middle. CDR1 and CDR2 (germline): SGHDT, YYEEEE. This CDR3 has 11 residues. In DNA, the CDR3 is TGTGCCAGCAGCTTGAACGCTGGCTACACCTTC. Translation gives CASSLNAGYTF. The full variable domain, its missing parts supplied by reference TRBV5-6 and TRBJ1-2, is DAGVTQSPTHLIKTRGQQVTLRCSPKSGHDTVSWYQQALGQGPQFIFQYYEEEERQRGNFPDRFSGHQFPNYSSELNVNALLLGDSALYLCASSLNAGYTFGSGTRLTVV.

This clonotype was found many times. The chain has TRBV7-2 and TRBJ1-4, with a weak D call TRBD1 (6 bases). The CDR3 spans 15 residues. The V and J ends lost 5 bases and 3 bases respectively, with 13 bases between them. The germline V gene encodes CDR1 SGHTA and CDR2 FQGNSA. The CDR3 DNA is TGTGCCAGCAGCCCCTCTAGACAGGCTAATGAAAAACTGTTTTTT. It specifies CASSPSRQANEKLFF.

This clonotype was seen ten or more times. V is TRBV5-1 and J is TRBJ2-1; D remains unclear. With 2 bases removed from V and 0 bases from J, the gap between germline ends came to 6 bases. Germline V gives CDR1 SGHRS, CDR2 YFSETQ. This CDR3 is built from 14 residues. As DNA, the CDR3 is TGCGCCAGCAGCTTTCCGGCCTCCTACAATGAGCAGTTCTTC. Its translation: CASSFPASYNEQFF.

In this sample, this clonotype turned up many times. The V and J genes are TRBV7-9 and TRBJ2-1, with D maybe TRBD2 (6 bases). This CDR3 spans 15 amino acids. The ends were cut back, 6 bases at V and 9 bases at J, with 21 bases in the middle. The germline CDR1 and CDR2 sequences are SEHNR and FQNEAQ (reference sequence). DNA of the CDR3: TGTGCCAGCAGTCTACGGGACTTGAGAACGGGTGAGCAGTTCTTC. Its protein product is CASSLRDLRTGEQFF. The full variable domain, rest sourced from reference TRBV7-9 and TRBJ2-1, is DTGVSQNPRHKITKRGQNVTFRCDPISEHNRLYWYRQTLGQGPEFLTYFQNEAQLEKSRLLSDRFSAERPKGSFSTLEIQRTEQGDSAMYLCASSLRDLRTGEQFFGPGTRLTVL.

This clonotype was recorded a few times. The chain links TRBV5-1 to TRBJ2-2, with TRBD1 as a possible D gene (6 bases). The V and J ends lost 4 bases and 4 bases respectively, with 8 bases between them. The V gene's germline CDR1 is SGHRS and CDR2 YFSETQ. This CDR3 is 13 amino acids long. The CDR3 coding sequence is TGCGCCAGCAGCACAGGGAGCACCGGGGAGCTGTTTTTT. It specifies CASSTGSTGELFF.

This clonotype came up many times. The V gene is TRBV7-2, the J gene TRBJ1-1; 9 nucleotides agree with TRBD1. This CDR3 comprises 14 residues. Trimming at V came to 4 bases and at J to 9 bases, leaving 9 bases not matched to a gene. CDR1 is SGHTA and CDR2 is FQGNSA in the germline V gene. The CDR3 region has the DNA TGTGCCAGCAGCTCGGGACAGGGATCTTTGAAAGCTTTCTTT. It encodes CASSSGQGSLKAFF.

This clonotype showed up many times. This chain connects TRBV5-1 to TRBJ2-1, with TRBD2 matching 8 bases. The CDR3 loop spans 15 amino acids. V trimming: 0 bases; J trimming: 6 bases; junction bases outside the gene matches: 5. CDR1 and CDR2 (germline): SGHRS, YFSETQ. CDR3 loop: CASSLALAGTNEQFF. The CDR3 DNA reads as TGCGCCAGCAGCTTGGCCCTAGCGGGTACCAATGAGCAGTTCTTC.

Ten or more counts support this clonotype. The chain joins TRBV11-2 to TRBJ1-5; perhaps TRBD1 as D (5 bases). CDR3 length: 14 residues. Germline lookup yields CDR1 SGHAT and CDR2 FQNNGV. The V end lost 5 bases, the J end lost 9 bases, and 17 bases lay between the germline ends. CDR3 amino acids: CASSPRGGAGPQHF. The CDR3 nucleotides are TGTGCCAGCAGCCCACGCGGCGGGGCAGGGCCCCAGCATTTT.

The table lists this clonotype with many counts. The chain combines TRBV5-6 with TRBJ1-2; possibly TRBD1 for D (5 bases). This CDR3 has 13 amino acids. V lost 4 bases, J lost 8 bases, and 15 bases lay in between. CDR1 SGHDT and CDR2 YYEEEE come from the germline V gene. The CDR3 region is CASSPGRGRGYTF. The CDR3 DNA is TGTGCCAGCAGCCCGGGGAGGGGAAGAGGCTACACCTTC.

This clonotype was found many times. This sequence joins TRBV12-3 or TRBV12-4 and TRBJ2-7, with 11 bases lining up with TRBD1. Unmatched junction bases numbered 3, after V lost 4 bases and J lost 4 bases. The CDR3 sequence is 14 residues long. Written as DNA, the CDR3 is TGTGCCAGCAGTTGGACAGGGGGCTCTTACGAGCAGTACTTC. Translation gives CASSWTGGSYEQYF.

This clonotype was recorded many times. This chain joins TRBV10-3 and TRBJ2-4; TRBD1 agrees at 8 bases. Germline assignment: CDR1 ENHRY and CDR2 SYGVKD. This CDR3 is 15 amino acids long. V trimming: 5 bases; J trimming: 3 bases; junction bases outside the gene matches: 6. The DNA of the CDR3 is TGTGCCATCAGTTCGGACAGGGACGGCAAAAACATTCAGTACTTC. Amino acid sequence: CAISSDRDGKNIQYF.

This clonotype has a count of ten or more. The chain links TRBV20-1 to TRBJ2-3; a possible D gene is TRBD2 (6 bases). CDR1 is DFQATT and CDR2 is SNEGSKA in the germline V gene (reference sequence). CDR3 length: 14 residues. V lost 3 bases and J 4 bases, leaving 14 bases between the germline ends. The CDR3 coding sequence is TGCAGTGCTAGGGAGCGGGTAGCGGCAGATACGCAGTATTTT. Translating gives CSARERVAADTQYF.

This clonotype was counted a few times. One end of the junction varies from germline; a read error may be responsible. The gene calls are TRBV7-6 and TRBJ1-3, with D uncertain. CDR1 and CDR2 (germline): SGHVS, FNYEAQ. The CDR3 is made up of 15 amino acids. The CDR3: CASTPGPISGKTIYF. DNA of the CDR3: TGTGCGAGCACCCCCGGGCCCATCTCTGGAAAAACCATATATTTT.